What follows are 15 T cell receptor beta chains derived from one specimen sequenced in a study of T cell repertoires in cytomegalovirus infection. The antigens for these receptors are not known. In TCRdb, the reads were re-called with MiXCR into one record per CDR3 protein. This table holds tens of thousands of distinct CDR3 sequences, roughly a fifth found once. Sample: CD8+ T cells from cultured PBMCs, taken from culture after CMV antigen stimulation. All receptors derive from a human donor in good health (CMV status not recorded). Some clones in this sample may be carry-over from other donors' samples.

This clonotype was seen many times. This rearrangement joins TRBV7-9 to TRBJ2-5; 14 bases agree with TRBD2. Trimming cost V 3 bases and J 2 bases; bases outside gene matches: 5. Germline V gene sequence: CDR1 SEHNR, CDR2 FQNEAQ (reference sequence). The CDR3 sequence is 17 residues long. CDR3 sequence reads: CASSLGLAGVKQETQYF. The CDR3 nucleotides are TGTGCCAGCAGCTTGGGACTAGCGGGAGTAAAACAAGAGACCCAGTACTTC.

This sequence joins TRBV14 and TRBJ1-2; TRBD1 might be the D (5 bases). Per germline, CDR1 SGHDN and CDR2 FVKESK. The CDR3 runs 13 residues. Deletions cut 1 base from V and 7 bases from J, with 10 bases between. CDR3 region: CASSQGGGAGYTF. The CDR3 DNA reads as TGTGCCAGCAGCCAAGGTGGGGGTGCTGGCTACACCTTC.

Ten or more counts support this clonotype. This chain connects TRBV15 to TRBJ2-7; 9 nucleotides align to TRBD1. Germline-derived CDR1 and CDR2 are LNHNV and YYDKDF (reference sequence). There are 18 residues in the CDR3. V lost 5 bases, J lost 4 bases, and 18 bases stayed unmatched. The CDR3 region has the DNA TGTGCCACCAGCCCCCGTCCGATTAAAGGGACAGGGACGTACGAGCAGTACTTC. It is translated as CATSPRPIKGTGTYEQYF.

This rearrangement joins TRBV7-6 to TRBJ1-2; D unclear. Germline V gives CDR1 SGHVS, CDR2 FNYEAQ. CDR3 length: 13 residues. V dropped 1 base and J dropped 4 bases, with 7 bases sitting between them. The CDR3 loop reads CASSLERGYGYTF. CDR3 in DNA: TGTGCCAGCAGCTTAGAGAGAGGCTATGGCTACACCTTC. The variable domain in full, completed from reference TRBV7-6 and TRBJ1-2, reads GAGVSQSPRYKVTKRGQDVALRCDPISGHVSLYWYRQALGQGPEFLTYFNYEAQQDKSGLPNDRFSAERPEGSISTLTIQRTEQRDSAMYRCASSLERGYGYTFGSGTRLTVV.

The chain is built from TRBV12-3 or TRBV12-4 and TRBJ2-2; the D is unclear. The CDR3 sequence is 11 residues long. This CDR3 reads CASGYTGELFF. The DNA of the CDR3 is TGTGCAAGTGGGTACACCGGGGAGCTGTTTTTT.

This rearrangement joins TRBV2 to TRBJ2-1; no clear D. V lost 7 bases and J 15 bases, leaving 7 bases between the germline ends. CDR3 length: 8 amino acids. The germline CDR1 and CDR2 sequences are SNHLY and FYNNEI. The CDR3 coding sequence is TGTGCCAGCAACAAGGCGTTCTTC. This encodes CASNKAFF.

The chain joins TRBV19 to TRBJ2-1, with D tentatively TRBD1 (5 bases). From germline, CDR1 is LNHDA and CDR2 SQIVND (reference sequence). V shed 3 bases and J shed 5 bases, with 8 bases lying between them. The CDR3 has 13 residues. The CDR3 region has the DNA TGTGCCAGTAGTATCTGGGGCAACAATGAGCAGTTCTTC. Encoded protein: CASSIWGNNEQFF.

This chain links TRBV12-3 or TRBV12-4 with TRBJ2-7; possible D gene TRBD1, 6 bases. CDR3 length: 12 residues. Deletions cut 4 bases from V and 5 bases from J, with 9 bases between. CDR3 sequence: CASSSDSDEQYF. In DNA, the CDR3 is TGTGCCAGCAGTTCGGACAGCGACGAGCAGTACTTC.

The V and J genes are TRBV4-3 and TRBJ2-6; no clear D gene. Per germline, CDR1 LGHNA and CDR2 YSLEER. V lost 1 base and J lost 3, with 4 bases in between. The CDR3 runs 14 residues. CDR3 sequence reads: CASSQGGGANVLTF. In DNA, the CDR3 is TGCGCCAGCAGCCAAGGAGGTGGGGCCAACGTCCTGACTTTC.

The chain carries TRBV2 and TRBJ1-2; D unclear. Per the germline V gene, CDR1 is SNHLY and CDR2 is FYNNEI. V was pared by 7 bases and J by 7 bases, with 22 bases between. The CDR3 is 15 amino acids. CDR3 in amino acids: CASTTDGNGLIGYTF. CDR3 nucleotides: TGTGCCAGCACTACTGACGGGAACGGACTGATTGGCTACACCTTC. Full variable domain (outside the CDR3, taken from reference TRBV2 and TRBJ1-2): EPEVTQTPSHQVTQMGQEVILRCVPISNHLYFYWYRQILGQKVEFLVSFYNNEISEKSEIFDDQFSVERPDGSNFTLKIRSTKLEDSAMYFCASTTDGNGLIGYTFGSGTRLTVV.

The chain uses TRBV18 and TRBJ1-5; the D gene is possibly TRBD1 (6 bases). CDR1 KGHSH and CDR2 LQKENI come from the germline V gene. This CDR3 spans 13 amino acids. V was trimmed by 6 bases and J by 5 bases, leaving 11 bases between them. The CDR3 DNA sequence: TGTGCCAGCTCGTCAGGGGTGGATCAGCCCCAGCATTTT. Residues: CASSSGVDQPQHF.

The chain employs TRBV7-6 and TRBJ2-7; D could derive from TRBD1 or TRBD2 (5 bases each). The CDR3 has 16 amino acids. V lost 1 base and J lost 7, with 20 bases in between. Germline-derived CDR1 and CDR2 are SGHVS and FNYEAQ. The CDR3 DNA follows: TGTGCCAGCAGCTTAGTCTCTGGGCTAGTGGGGGAAGAGCAGTACTTC. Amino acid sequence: CASSLVSGLVGEEQYF.

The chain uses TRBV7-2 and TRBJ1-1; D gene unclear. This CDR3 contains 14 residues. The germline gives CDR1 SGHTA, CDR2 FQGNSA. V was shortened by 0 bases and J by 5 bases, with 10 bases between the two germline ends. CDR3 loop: CASSLAVSRTEAFF. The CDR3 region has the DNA TGTGCCAGCAGCTTAGCGGTAAGCCGTACTGAAGCTTTCTTT.

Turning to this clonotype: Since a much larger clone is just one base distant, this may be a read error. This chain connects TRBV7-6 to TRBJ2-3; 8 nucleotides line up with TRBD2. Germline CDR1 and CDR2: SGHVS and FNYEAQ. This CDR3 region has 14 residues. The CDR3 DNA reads TGTGCCAGCAACTTAGAGCGGGGGACAGATACGCAGTATTTT. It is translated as CASNLERGTDTQYF. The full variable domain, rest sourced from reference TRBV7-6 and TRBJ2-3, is GAGVSQSPRYKVTKRGQDVALRCDPISGHVSLYWYRQALGQGPEFLTYFNYEAQQDKSGLPNDRFSAERPEGSISTLTIQRTEQRDSAMYRCASNLERGTDTQYFGPGTRLTVL.

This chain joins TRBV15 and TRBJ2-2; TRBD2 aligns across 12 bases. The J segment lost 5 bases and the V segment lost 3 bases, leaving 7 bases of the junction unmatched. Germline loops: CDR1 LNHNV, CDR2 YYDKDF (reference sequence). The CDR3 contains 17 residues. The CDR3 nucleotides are TGTGCCACCAGCAGGGACATGACTAGCGGGAGTACCGGGGAGCTGTTTTTT. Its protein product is CATSRDMTSGSTGELFF.